The clone carrying this T cell receptor beta chain was seen repeatedly, ten times or more. What it binds is unknown. Documented time point: newly diagnosed GD, antithyroid drugs for less than 3 months. RNA from PBMCs was the source of the TCR library. A volume of 7 to 9 milliliters of peripheral blood was collected in EDTA tubes. The data derive from a study of regulatory T cells in long-lasting Graves disease. Looking at the study overall: Antithyroid drug use was under 3 months in newly diagnosed Graves' patients.

General study findings and limits: Those with persistent Graves' had less TCR diversity than newly diagnosed patients.

With 7 bases clipped from V and 5 bases from J, the junction kept 16 bases outside the gene matches. From germline, CDR1 is MNHNS and CDR2 SASEGT. CDR3 length: 16 amino acids. With iRepertoire HTBI primers and Arm-PCR of CDR3 regions, TCR beta libraries were built. TCRdb re-called the multiplex PCR reads through MiXCR, storing one row per CDR3 protein. The sample has some 500,000 distinct CDR3 sequences, 15% to 20% seen once. The data were also submitted as part of a second study, on T cells in Graves' hyperthyroidism and ophthalmopathy. Turning to that study: An initial round of RT-PCR targeting the TCR CDR3 relied on the HTBI primer set.

The chain carries TRBV6-1 and TRBJ2-5, with 7 bases matching TRBD2. The clonotype originates from a woman aged 35-65 years with Graves disease. The starting material was peripheral blood mononuclear cells (PBMCs), obtained at new diagnosis, from a patient treated with antithyroid drugs. The CDR3 nucleotides read TGTGCCAGCACGGGGGGTTACACCCTTTTAGGGGAGACCCAGTACTTC. The encoded protein is CASTGGYTLLGETQYF.